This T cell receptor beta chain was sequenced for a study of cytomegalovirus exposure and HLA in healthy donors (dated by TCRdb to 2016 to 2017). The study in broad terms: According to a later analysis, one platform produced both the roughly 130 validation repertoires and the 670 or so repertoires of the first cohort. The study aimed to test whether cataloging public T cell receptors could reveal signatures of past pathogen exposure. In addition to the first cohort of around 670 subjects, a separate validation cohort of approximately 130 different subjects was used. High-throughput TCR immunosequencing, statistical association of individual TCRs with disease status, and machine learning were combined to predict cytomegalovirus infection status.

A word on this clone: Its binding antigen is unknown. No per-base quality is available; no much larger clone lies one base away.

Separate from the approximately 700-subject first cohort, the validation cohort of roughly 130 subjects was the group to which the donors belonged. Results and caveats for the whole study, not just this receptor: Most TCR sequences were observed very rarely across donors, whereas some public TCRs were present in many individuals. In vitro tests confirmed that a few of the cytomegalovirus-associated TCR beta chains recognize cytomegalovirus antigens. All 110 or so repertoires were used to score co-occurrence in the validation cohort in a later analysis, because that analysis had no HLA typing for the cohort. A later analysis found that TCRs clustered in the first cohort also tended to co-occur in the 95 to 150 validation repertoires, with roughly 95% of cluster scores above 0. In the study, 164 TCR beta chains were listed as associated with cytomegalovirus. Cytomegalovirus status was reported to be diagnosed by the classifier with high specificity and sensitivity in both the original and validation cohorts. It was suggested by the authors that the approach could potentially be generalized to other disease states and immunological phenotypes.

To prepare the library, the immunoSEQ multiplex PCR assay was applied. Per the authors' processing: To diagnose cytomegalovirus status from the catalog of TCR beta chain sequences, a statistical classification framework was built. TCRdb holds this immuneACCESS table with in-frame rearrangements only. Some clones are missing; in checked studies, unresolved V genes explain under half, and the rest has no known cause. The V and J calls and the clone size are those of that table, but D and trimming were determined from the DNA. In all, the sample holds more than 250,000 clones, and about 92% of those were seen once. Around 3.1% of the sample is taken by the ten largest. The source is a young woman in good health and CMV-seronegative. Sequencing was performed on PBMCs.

The CDR3 region reads CASSQDLGGSYGYTF. The sequenced DNA is TGCGCCAGCAGCCAAGACTTAGGGGGCTCTTATGGCTACACCTTC. This chain joins TRBV4-1 to TRBJ1-2, and TRBD1 aligns with 7 junction nucleotides. V has 0 bases trimmed and J has 5 bases trimmed; junction bases matching no gene number 6. Including the terminal cysteine and phenylalanine, the CDR3 comprises 15 residues. Solely the CDR3 DNA is kept, with 45 bases framed from the first base. Looking up the germline V gene yields CDR1 MGHRA and CDR2 YSYEKL.